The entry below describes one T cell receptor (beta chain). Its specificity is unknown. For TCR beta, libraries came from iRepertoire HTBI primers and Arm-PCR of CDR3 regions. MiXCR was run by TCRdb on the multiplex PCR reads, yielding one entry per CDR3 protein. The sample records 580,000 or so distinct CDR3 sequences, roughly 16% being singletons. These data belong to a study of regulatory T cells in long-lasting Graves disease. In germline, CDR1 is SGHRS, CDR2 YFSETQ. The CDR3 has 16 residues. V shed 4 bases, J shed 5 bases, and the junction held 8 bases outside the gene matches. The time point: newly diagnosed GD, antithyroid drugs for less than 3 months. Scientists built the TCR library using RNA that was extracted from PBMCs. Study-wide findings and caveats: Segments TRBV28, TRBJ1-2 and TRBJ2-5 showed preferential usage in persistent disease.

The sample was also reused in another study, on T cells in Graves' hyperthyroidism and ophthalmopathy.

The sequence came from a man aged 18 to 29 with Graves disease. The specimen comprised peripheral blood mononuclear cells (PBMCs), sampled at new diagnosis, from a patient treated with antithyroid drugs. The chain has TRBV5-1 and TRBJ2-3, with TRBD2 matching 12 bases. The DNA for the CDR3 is TGCGCCAGCAGCCCGGCTAGCGGGAGGGCCATAGATACGCAGTATTTT. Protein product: CASSPASGRAIDTQYF.